The 10 T cell receptor beta chains reported below all come from one sample, sequenced in a study of T cells in Graves' hyperthyroidism and ophthalmopathy. TCR beta CDR3 regions were amplified from RNA. With the HTBI primer set, the TCR CDR3 went through a first round of RT-PCR. Via MiXCR, TCRdb re-called the multiplex PCR reads, giving one row per CDR3 protein. The data show more than 550,000 distinct CDR3 sequences, around 15% seen once. Sequenced: blood. These receptor sequences come from a man aged 45 to 65 with Graves' hyperthyroidism.

The genes are TRBV2 and TRBJ2-3; TRBD2 matches 14 bases. CDR3 length equals 19 residues. The germline V gene has CDR1 SNHLY and CDR2 FYNNEI. Germline trimming cut 5 bases from V and 2 bases from J; bases unmatched to any gene: 12. CDR3 region: CASSSGLAGVTISTDTQYF. CDR3 coding DNA: TGTGCCAGCAGTTCGGGACTAGCGGGAGTTACCATTTCCACAGATACGCAGTATTTT.

V and J are TRBV5-6 and TRBJ2-7; TRBD2 is a possible D gene (5 bases). The ends were cut back, 2 bases at V and 3 bases at J, with 15 bases in the middle. CDR3 size: 15 residues. Per germline, CDR1 SGHDT and CDR2 YYEEEE. The CDR3 DNA reads as TGTGCCAGCAGCTTTCGCCGGGGTTTAAACTACGAGCAGTACTTC. This codes for CASSFRRGLNYEQYF.

V usage is TRBV28 and J usage is TRBJ2-1; 7 bases align to TRBD1. The CDR3 is 15 amino acids. The trim removed 4 bases at V and 3 bases at J, leaving 6 bases unmatched. CDR1 is MDHEN, CDR2 SYDVKM, per germline. The CDR3 sequence: CASSSGQTLYNEQFF. The CDR3 nucleotides read TGTGCCAGCAGTTCGGGACAGACGCTCTACAATGAGCAGTTCTTC.

This clonotype has ten or more counts. This chain uses TRBV27 with TRBJ2-1, with 8 nucleotides matching TRBD2. The CDR3 totals 17 residues. CDR1 is MNHEY and CDR2 is SMNVEV in the germline V gene (reference sequence). Losses at the gene ends were 4 bases for V and 5 bases for J; bases not matched to a gene: 13. The chain's CDR3 is CASSSLILAGPDNEQFF. The CDR3 DNA reads as TGTGCCAGCAGTTCTCTCATATTAGCGGGGCCTGACAATGAGCAGTTCTTC.

The J gene is TRBJ1-5, the V gene TRBV6-1; D ambiguous. V lost 5 bases, J lost 0 bases, and 14 bases lay in between. CDR1 is MNHNS and CDR2 is SASEGT in the germline V gene. The CDR3 contains 16 residues. CDR3 sequence: CASSQPRENSNQPQHF. The DNA for the CDR3 is TGTGCCAGCAGTCAGCCGCGGGAAAATAGCAATCAGCCCCAGCATTTT.

This clonotype showed up many times. This chain uses TRBV7-9 with TRBJ1-1; D may be TRBD1 (5 bases). This CDR3 region has 16 residues. V was pared by 5 bases and J by 0 bases, with 16 bases between. Germline V gene data show CDR1 as SEHNR and CDR2 as FQNEAQ (reference sequence). The CDR3 nucleotides are TGTGCCAGCAGCCTCCCCCCGGGACGGATGAACACTGAAGCTTTCTTT. Its translation: CASSLPPGRMNTEAFF.

This clonotype was seen at least ten times. The chain uses TRBV7-2 and TRBJ2-7, with TRBD2 as a possible D gene (6 bases). This CDR3 region has 14 residues. V lost 3 bases to trimming and J lost 1 base, with 10 bases between them. Germline CDR1 and CDR2: SGHTA and FQGNSA. The CDR3 sequence is CASSLPRGSYEQYF. CDR3 nucleotide sequence: TGTGCCAGCAGCTTGCCTCGGGGGTCCTACGAGCAGTACTTC.

In its sample, this clonotype was seen a few times. The chain combines TRBV29-1 with TRBJ2-7; D not resolved. The CDR3 length is 13 residues. From germline, CDR1 is SQVTM and CDR2 ANQGSEA. Trimming shortened V by 7 bases and J by 4 bases, and 17 bases separated the two germline ends. The CDR3 reads CSASEAPRYEQYF. In DNA form, the CDR3 reads TGCAGCGCCTCTGAGGCGCCGAGATACGAGCAGTACTTC.

This clonotype appeared many times. This chain links TRBV28 with TRBJ2-7, with 7 positions matching TRBD2. The CDR3 length is 12 residues. The junction had 4 bases not matched to a gene; V was cut back by 7 bases and J by 4 bases. Germline V CDR1 and CDR2: MDHEN, SYDVKM. CDR3: CASKTSRYEQYF. CDR3 bases: TGTGCCAGCAAGACTAGCAGATACGAGCAGTACTTC.

V gene TRBV20-1 combines with J gene TRBJ2-5; D perhaps matches TRBD1 (5 bases). The CDR3 is made up of 12 amino acids. Per germline, CDR1 DFQATT and CDR2 SNEGSKA (reference sequence). Trimming removed 4 bases from V and 2 bases from J, with 8 bases in between. CDR3: CSAMTAQETQYF. As DNA, the CDR3 is TGCAGTGCTATGACAGCGCAAGAGACCCAGTACTTC.